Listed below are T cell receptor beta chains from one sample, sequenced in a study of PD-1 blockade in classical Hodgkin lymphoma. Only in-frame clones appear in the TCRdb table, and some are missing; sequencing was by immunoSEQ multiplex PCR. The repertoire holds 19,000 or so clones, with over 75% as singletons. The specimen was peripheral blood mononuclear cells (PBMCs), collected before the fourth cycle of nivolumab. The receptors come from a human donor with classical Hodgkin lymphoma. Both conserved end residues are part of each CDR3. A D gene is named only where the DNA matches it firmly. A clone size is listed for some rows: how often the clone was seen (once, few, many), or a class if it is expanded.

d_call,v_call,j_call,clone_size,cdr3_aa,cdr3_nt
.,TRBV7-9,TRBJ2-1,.,CASSLSAAEQFF,TGTGCCAGCAGCTTATCAGCAGCTGAGCAGTTCTTC
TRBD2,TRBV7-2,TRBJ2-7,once,CASSLERESRGYEQYF,TGTGCCAGCAGCTTAGAGCGGGAGTCTAGGGGGTACGAGCAGTACTTC
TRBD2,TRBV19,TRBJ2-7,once,CASSIDQLAGRYEQYF,TGTGCCAGTAGTATAGATCAACTAGCGGGAAGGTACGAGCAGTACTTC
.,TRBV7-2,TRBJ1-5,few,CASRRDYSNQPQHF,TGTGCCAGCAGACGGGATTATAGCAATCAGCCCCAGCATTTT
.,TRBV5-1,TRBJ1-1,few,CASSSHRNMNTEAFF,TGCGCCAGCAGCTCCCACAGGAATATGAACACTGAAGCTTTCTTT
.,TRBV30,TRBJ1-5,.,CAWRQGRDQPQHF,TGTGCCTGGAGACAGGGAAGGGATCAGCCCCAGCATTTT
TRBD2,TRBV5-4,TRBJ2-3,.,CASSEGLASTDTQYF,TGTGCCAGCAGCGAAGGACTAGCTAGCACAGATACGCAGTATTTT
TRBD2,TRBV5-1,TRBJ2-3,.,CASSLEREKDTQYF,TGCGCCAGCAGCTTGGAGCGGGAGAAGGATACGCAGTATTTT
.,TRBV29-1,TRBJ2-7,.,CSVAWGNEQYF,TGCAGCGTTGCATGGGGGAACGAGCAGTACTTC
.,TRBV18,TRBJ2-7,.,CASSQGGSSYEQYF,TGTGCCAGCTCACAGGGGGGTTCGTCCTACGAGCAGTACTTC
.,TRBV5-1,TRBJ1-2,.,CASSLGTGTHYGYTF,TGCGCCAGCAGCTTGGGGACCGGGACTCACTATGGCTACACCTTC
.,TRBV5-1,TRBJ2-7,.,CASSLVSGSTYEQYF,TGCGCCAGCAGCTTGGTTTCAGGGTCAACCTACGAGCAGTACTTC
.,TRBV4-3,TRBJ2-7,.,CASSQDLLGFYEQYF,TGCGCCAGCAGCCAAGATCTATTGGGGTTCTACGAGCAGTACTTC
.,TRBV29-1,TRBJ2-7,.,CSVEMGDYEQYF,TGCAGCGTAGAAATGGGGGACTACGAGCAGTACTTC
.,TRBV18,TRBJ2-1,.,CASSPLGRNNEQFF,TGTGCCAGCTCACCACTAGGGAGGAACAATGAGCAGTTCTTC
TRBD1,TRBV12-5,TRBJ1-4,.,CASGSWTGGRSNEKLFF,TGTGCTAGTGGTTCCTGGACAGGGGGGAGGTCAAATGAAAAACTGTTTTTT
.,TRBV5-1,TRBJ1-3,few,CASSLAGATGNTIYF,TGCGCCAGCAGCTTGGCCGGGGCTACTGGAAACACCATATATTTT
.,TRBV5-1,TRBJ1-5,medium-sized,CASSLEGDRPQHF,TGCGCCAGCAGCTTGGAGGGGGACCGGCCCCAGCATTTT
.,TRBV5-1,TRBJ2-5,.,CASSRTVKETQYF,TGCGCCAGCAGCAGGACAGTAAAAGAGACCCAGTACTTC
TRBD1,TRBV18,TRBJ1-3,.,CASSPDLQGANGNTIYF,TGTGCCAGCTCACCCGACCTACAGGGGGCTAATGGAAACACCATATATTTT
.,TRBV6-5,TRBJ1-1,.,CASSYLTNTEAFF,TGTGCCAGCAGTTACCTGACGAACACTGAAGCTTTCTTT
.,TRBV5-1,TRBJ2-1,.,CASSLVGRGNEQFF,TGCGCCAGCAGCTTGGTTGGGCGGGGCAATGAGCAGTTCTTC
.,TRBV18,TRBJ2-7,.,CASSPSQFTYEQYF,TGTGCCAGCTCACCGTCACAATTCACCTACGAGCAGTACTTC
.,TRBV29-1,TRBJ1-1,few,CSVEEGVNTEAFF,TGCAGCGTTGAAGAGGGAGTTAACACTGAAGCTTTCTTT
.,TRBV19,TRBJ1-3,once,CASSSDMENTIYF,TGTGCCAGTAGTAGCGACATGGAAAACACCATATATTTT
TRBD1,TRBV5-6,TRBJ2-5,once,CASSFNGQGQTQYF,TGTGCCAGCAGCTTTAACGGACAGGGCCAGACCCAGTACTTC
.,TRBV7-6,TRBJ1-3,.,CASSLAPILGVSGNTIYF,TGTGCCAGCAGCTTAGCCCCAATACTGGGTGTATCTGGAAACACCATATATTTT
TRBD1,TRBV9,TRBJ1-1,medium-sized,CASQGVNTEAFF,TGTGCCAGCCAGGGGGTGAACACTGAAGCTTTCTTT
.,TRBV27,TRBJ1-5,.,CASSLLSGRGNQPQHF,TGTGCCAGCTCTCTCCTCTCAGGGAGGGGCAATCAGCCCCAGCATTTT
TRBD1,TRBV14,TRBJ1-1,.,CASSHYRGGTEAFF,TGTGCCAGCAGCCACTACAGGGGAGGGACTGAAGCTTTCTTT
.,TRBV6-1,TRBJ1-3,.,CASRDITSGNTIYF,TGTGCCAGCAGAGACATAACCTCTGGAAACACCATATATTTT
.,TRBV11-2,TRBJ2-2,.,CASQRRGWEGELFF,TGTGCCAGCCAGCGGAGGGGGTGGGAAGGGGAGCTGTTTTTT
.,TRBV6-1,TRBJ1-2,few,CASTPGRDYGYTF,TGTGCCAGCACGCCCGGGCGCGACTATGGCTACACCTTC
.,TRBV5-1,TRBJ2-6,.,CASSLGPGANVLTF,TGCGCCAGCAGCTTGGGGCCCGGGGCCAACGTCCTGACTTTC
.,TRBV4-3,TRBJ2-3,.,CASSQVQAGAGAQYF,TGCGCCAGCAGCCAAGTACAGGCCGGCGCCGGGGCGCAGTATTTT
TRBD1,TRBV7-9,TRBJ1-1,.,CASSFWRDRGNTEAFF,TGTGCCAGCAGCTTCTGGAGGGACAGGGGGAACACTGAAGCTTTCTTT
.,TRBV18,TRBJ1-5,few,CASSPRQDQPQHF,TGTGCCAGCTCACCAAGGCAGGATCAGCCCCAGCATTTT
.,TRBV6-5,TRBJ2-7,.,CASARGTSYEQYF,TGTGCCAGCGCGAGGGGAACATCCTACGAGCAGTACTTC
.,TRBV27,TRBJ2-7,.,CASSLGGVEQYF,TGTGCCAGCAGTTTGGGGGGCGTCGAGCAGTACTTC
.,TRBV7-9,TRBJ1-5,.,CASSLGPGQPQHF,TGTGCCAGCAGCTTAGGGCCCGGGCAGCCCCAGCATTTT
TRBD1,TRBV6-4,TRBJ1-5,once,CASTRLPGQGNSNQPQHF,TGTGCCAGCACTAGACTTCCGGGACAGGGGAACTCCAATCAGCCCCAGCATTTT
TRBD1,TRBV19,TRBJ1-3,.,CASSILAGGTGNTIYF,TGTGCCAGTAGTATTCTGGCAGGGGGTACTGGAAACACCATATATTTT
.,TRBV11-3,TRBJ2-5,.,CASSSQETQYF,TGTGCCAGCAGCTCCCAAGAGACCCAGTACTTC
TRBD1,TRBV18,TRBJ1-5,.,CASSQGANQPQHF,TGTGCCAGCTCACAGGGGGCCAATCAGCCCCAGCATTTT
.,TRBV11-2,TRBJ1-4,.,CASSLSIARSEKLFF,TGTGCCAGCAGCTTATCAATCGCACGTAGTGAAAAACTGTTTTTT
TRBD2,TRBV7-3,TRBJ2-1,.,CASSKIRLAGANEQFF,TGTGCCAGCAGCAAAATCAGACTAGCGGGAGCGAATGAGCAGTTCTTC
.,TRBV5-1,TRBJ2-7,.,CASSLGAGLGEQYF,TGCGCCAGCAGCTTGGGAGCAGGGTTGGGCGAGCAGTACTTC
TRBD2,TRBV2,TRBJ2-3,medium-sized,CASSDSGRSADTQYF,TGTGCCAGCAGTGATAGCGGGAGAAGCGCAGATACGCAGTATTTT
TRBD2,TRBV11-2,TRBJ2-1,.,CASSLRVGLAENEQFF,TGTGCCAGCAGCCTTAGAGTAGGACTAGCAGAAAATGAGCAGTTCTTC
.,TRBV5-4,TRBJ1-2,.,CASTGDFYGYTF,TGTGCCAGCACCGGGGACTTCTATGGCTACACCTTC
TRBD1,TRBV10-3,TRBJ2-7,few,CAIRGQVPEQYF,TGTGCCATCCGAGGACAGGTCCCTGAGCAGTACTTC
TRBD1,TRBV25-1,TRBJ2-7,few,CASSPGTGPYEQYF,TGTGCCAGCAGTCCCGGGACAGGCCCCTACGAGCAGTACTTC
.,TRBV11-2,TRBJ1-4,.,CASSFGGGNEKLFF,TGTGCCAGCAGCTTTGGGGGGGGAAATGAAAAACTGTTTTTT
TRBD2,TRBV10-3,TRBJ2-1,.,CAITSGGKGNEQFF,TGTGCCATCACATCGGGGGGAAAAGGCAATGAGCAGTTCTTC
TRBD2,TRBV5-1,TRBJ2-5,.,CASSLTSGYQETQYF,TGCGCCAGCAGCTTGACTAGCGGTTACCAAGAGACCCAGTACTTC
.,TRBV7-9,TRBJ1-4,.,CASTPSGSGEKLFF,TGTGCCAGCACCCCATCAGGGAGTGGTGAAAAACTGTTTTTT
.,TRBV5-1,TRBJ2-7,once,CASSLKQAYEQYF,TGCGCCAGCAGCTTGAAGCAGGCCTACGAGCAGTACTTC
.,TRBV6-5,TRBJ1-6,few,CASSYSFGQDSPLHF,TGTGCCAGCAGTTACTCGTTCGGGCAAGATTCACCCCTCCACTTT
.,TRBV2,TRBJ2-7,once,CASNGQGPYEQYF,TGTGCCAGCAATGGTCAGGGACCCTACGAGCAGTACTTC
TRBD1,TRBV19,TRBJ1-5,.,CASSFRQGGQPQHF,TGTGCCAGTAGTTTCCGACAGGGAGGTCAGCCCCAGCATTTT